These T cell receptor beta chains were read from a single sample in a study of T cell responses to AZD1222 COVID-19 vaccine. Measured with immunoSEQ multiplex PCR; TCRdb has only the in-frame clones, and not every one. The repertoire has over 150,000 clones, 80% to 90% of them found once; the top ten carry around a tenth. Sample: peripheral blood, taken 28 days after the second AZD1222 dose. The receptors were sampled from an adult who received the AZD1222 COVID-19 vaccine. Each CDR3 is given with its conserved first and last residue. D genes are given only for firm matches.

d_call v_call cdr3_aa
TRBD1 TRBV7-3 CASSQLPGTGYNEQFF
. TRBV5-1 CASSLAGHPNTGELFF
TRBD1 TRBV14 CASSQVRQGEVLF
. TRBV28 CASSLARGRLNTEAFF
. TRBV19 CASSINLNTEAFF
. TRBV3-1/TRBV3-2 CASSQDYSDRDGSTDTQYF
. TRBV4-1 CASSQDPTVPYGYTF
. TRBV6-5 CASSYSRGSFYGYTF
. TRBV10-3 CAISPKGFEQYF
TRBD2 TRBV5-6 CASSFGGGASTDTQYF
. TRBV12-3/TRBV12-4 CASSLQGYEQYF
. TRBV6-1 CASSEDGIIYEQYF
. TRBV13 CASSRQAPIPYEQYF
. TRBV7-2 CASSPGIVNYGYTF
. TRBV20-1 CRKMGLSPLHF
. TRBV7-2 CASSPFRVSSYEQYF
TRBD1 TRBV9 CASSDGQGNQPQHF
TRBD2 TRBV11-3 CASSSEGQRGFYNEQFF
TRBD2 TRBV5-1 CASSFGQGGETQYF
TRBD1 TRBV5-1 CASSTTTGTNTEAFF
. TRBV5-1 CASSFDRENTEAFF
. TRBV2 CASSEAGQATNEKLFF
. TRBV19 CASSSRQAENTEAFF
. TRBV12-5 CASGLVHSPTDSGNTIYF
. TRBV10-3 CAISPGEKPNYGYTF
. TRBV12-3/TRBV12-4 CASIADGRREAFF
. TRBV3-1/TRBV3-2 CASARHTGPEETQYF
. TRBV7-2 CASSLEQRFSYEQYF
TRBD2 TRBV3-1/TRBV3-2 CASSQETRGAWHEQFF
TRBD1 TRBV12-5 CASGLTGGNQPQHF
. TRBV7-2 CASSSAGMGYSPLHF
TRBD1 TRBV4-1 CASSQVIGQGDYEQYF
. TRBV6-4 CARSELAKNIQYF
TRBD2 TRBV11-2 CASSLASLAGTGELFF
. TRBV3-1/TRBV3-2 CASSQEDGLSGYTF
TRBD2 TRBV5-1 CASSLALRGGRETQYF
. TRBV7-3 CASSLKGPGELFF
TRBD1 TRBV2 CASSAWTGDNQPQHF
. TRBV30 CAWTAGTLTDTQYF
. TRBV11-1 CASSFRPFPNTEAFF
. TRBV4-1 CASSQGVATSYNEQFF
TRBD2 TRBV11-3 CASSPRGGHWEQYF
. TRBV6-5 CASSYSWGEVTEAFF
. TRBV5-4 CASSLDRGGLNSPLHF